Listed below are T cell receptor beta chains from one sample, sequenced in a study of identical twins. MiXCR, run by TCRdb on the 5' RACE reads, gives a single entry per CDR3 protein. Of 280,000 or so distinct CDR3 sequences listed, under 9% are singletons. A further study also used this sample, focusing on yellow fever vaccine responses in identical twins.

The sequencing input was memory (CD45RO+) T cells sorted from blood. These receptors originate from a young woman in good health. CDR3s include the opening cysteine and the closing phenylalanine or tryptophan. Fields, in order: clone size, V gene, J gene, D gene, CDR3 DNA, CDR3 protein. A D gene is named only where the DNA matches it firmly. Size values are once, few and many counts, or a class for expanded clones, and some rows have none.

clone_size: many; v_call: TRBV7-2; j_call: TRBJ2-3; d_call: -; cdr3_nt: TGTGCCAGCAGCTTAGTGTCTTGGCGGTCTAGCACAGATACGCAGTATTTT; cdr3_aa: CASSLVSWRSSTDTQYF
clone_size: -; v_call: TRBV2; j_call: TRBJ2-3; d_call: TRBD2; cdr3_nt: TGTGCCAGCAGTGAAGCGGCGGTGACTAGCGGTATTAAACAGTATTTT; cdr3_aa: CASSEAAVTSGIKQYF
clone_size: once; v_call: TRBV12-3/TRBV12-4; j_call: TRBJ2-3; d_call: TRBD2; cdr3_nt: TGTGCCATCTGTTTCGGACTAGCGGGGTCTTTTACCGTGACAGATACGCAGTATTTT; cdr3_aa: CAICFGLAGSFTVTDTQYF
clone_size: few; v_call: TRBV5-6; j_call: TRBJ2-1; d_call: TRBD1; cdr3_nt: TGTGCCAGCAGCTTAGGGGGCCGCCCATACAATGAGCAGTTCTTC; cdr3_aa: CASSLGGRPYNEQFF
clone_size: many; v_call: TRBV2; j_call: TRBJ1-1; d_call: -; cdr3_nt: TGTGCCAGCTCAGGACAGCACCTTTTGAACACTGAAGCTTTCTTT; cdr3_aa: CASSGQHLLNTEAFF
clone_size: -; v_call: TRBV7-3; j_call: TRBJ1-1; d_call: -; cdr3_nt: TGTGCCAGCCTCCAGACAGGGAACACTGAAGCTTTCTTT; cdr3_aa: CASLQTGNTEAFF
clone_size: many; v_call: TRBV3-1; j_call: TRBJ2-1; d_call: TRBD2; cdr3_nt: TGTGCCAGCAGCCAAGATTGGAGCGGGAGTGGTAGTGAGCAGTTCTTC; cdr3_aa: CASSQDWSGSGSEQFF
clone_size: -; v_call: TRBV29-1; j_call: TRBJ2-1; d_call: TRBD1; cdr3_nt: TGCAGCGCCAGGACAGGCCTCTACAATGAGCAGTTCTTC; cdr3_aa: CSARTGLYNEQFF
clone_size: many; v_call: TRBV28; j_call: TRBJ2-4; d_call: TRBD2; cdr3_nt: TGTGCCAGCAGTTTATTTTGGACTAGCGGGGACAAAAACATTCAGTACTTC; cdr3_aa: CASSLFWTSGDKNIQYF
clone_size: many; v_call: TRBV12-3/TRBV12-4; j_call: TRBJ1-3; d_call: -; cdr3_nt: TGTGCCAGCAGTTTCTCCAGGGTGTTAGGAAACACCATATATTTT; cdr3_aa: CASSFSRVLGNTIYF
clone_size: many; v_call: TRBV7-9; j_call: TRBJ1-1; d_call: -; cdr3_nt: TGTGCCAGCCGCAGGGTTGGCTTTTCGGAAGCTTTCTTT; cdr3_aa: CASRRVGFSEAFF
clone_size: many; v_call: TRBV20-1; j_call: TRBJ2-7; d_call: -; cdr3_nt: TGCAGTGCTAGGAGACGGGGCGGGACATCCTACGAGCAGTACTTC; cdr3_aa: CSARRRGGTSYEQYF
clone_size: -; v_call: TRBV10-1; j_call: TRBJ2-1; d_call: TRBD2; cdr3_nt: TGCGCCAGCAGTGCTCTAGCGGGAGGGCGTAATGAGCAGTTCTTC; cdr3_aa: CASSALAGGRNEQFF
clone_size: few; v_call: TRBV5-1; j_call: TRBJ1-1; d_call: TRBD1; cdr3_nt: TGCGCCAGCAGGGCAGGGACAGGGGAGGTGAACACTGAAGCTTTCTTT; cdr3_aa: CASRAGTGEVNTEAFF
clone_size: many; v_call: TRBV12-3/TRBV12-4; j_call: TRBJ1-2; d_call: TRBD1; cdr3_nt: TGTGCCAGCAGTTGGACAGGGGGGAACTATGGCTACACCTTC; cdr3_aa: CASSWTGGNYGYTF
clone_size: many; v_call: TRBV27; j_call: TRBJ2-5; d_call: TRBD1; cdr3_nt: TGTGCCAGCAGTTCCACAGGGGGACGAGGTGAGACCCAGTACTTC; cdr3_aa: CASSSTGGRGETQYF
clone_size: -; v_call: TRBV6-1; j_call: TRBJ1-1; d_call: TRBD1; cdr3_nt: TGCGCGTCTAACAGGGGGAACACTGAAGCTTTCTTT; cdr3_aa: CASNRGNTEAFF
clone_size: few; v_call: TRBV18; j_call: TRBJ2-2; d_call: TRBD2; cdr3_nt: TGTGCCAGCTCACCACCCGCTAGCGGGGCGAACACCGGGGAGCTGTTTTTT; cdr3_aa: CASSPPASGANTGELFF
clone_size: few; v_call: TRBV6-5; j_call: TRBJ1-2; d_call: TRBD1; cdr3_nt: TGTGCCAGCAGTTACCGGCCCCAGGGGGACTATGGCTACACCTTC; cdr3_aa: CASSYRPQGDYGYTF
clone_size: -; v_call: TRBV20-1; j_call: TRBJ1-3; d_call: -; cdr3_nt: TGCAGTGCCCTAGCGGGAACCCTTTACTCTGGAAACACCATATATTTT; cdr3_aa: CSALAGTLYSGNTIYF
clone_size: -; v_call: TRBV9; j_call: TRBJ2-2; d_call: TRBD2; cdr3_nt: TGTGCCAGCAGCGTAGGGGGGGGACTAGCGCAGAACACCGGGGAGCTGTTTTTT; cdr3_aa: CASSVGGGLAQNTGELFF
clone_size: many; v_call: TRBV27; j_call: TRBJ2-1; d_call: -; cdr3_nt: TGTGCCAGCAGACCGGGACCATCCTACAATGAGCAGTTCTTC; cdr3_aa: CASRPGPSYNEQFF
clone_size: many; v_call: TRBV12-3/TRBV12-4; j_call: TRBJ2-7; d_call: -; cdr3_nt: TGTGCCAGCAGTTTAGGGATAGCGACCCCCTACGAGCAGTACTTC; cdr3_aa: CASSLGIATPYEQYF
clone_size: -; v_call: TRBV20-1; j_call: TRBJ2-3; d_call: TRBD2; cdr3_nt: TGCAGTGCTGCTAGCGGGGGGCGCACAGATACGCAGTATTTT; cdr3_aa: CSAASGGRTDTQYF
clone_size: many; v_call: TRBV12-3/TRBV12-4; j_call: TRBJ2-1; d_call: -; cdr3_nt: TGTGCCAGCAGTTTGGCCAGGAACAATGAGCAGTTCTTC; cdr3_aa: CASSLARNNEQFF
clone_size: many; v_call: TRBV3-1; j_call: TRBJ2-7; d_call: TRBD2; cdr3_nt: TGTGCCAGCAGCCAAGCAAGCGGGGACTACGAGCAGTACTTC; cdr3_aa: CASSQASGDYEQYF
clone_size: many; v_call: TRBV18; j_call: TRBJ2-1; d_call: -; cdr3_nt: TGTGCCAGCTCACCAGGAGGGCTTGAGCAGTTCTTC; cdr3_aa: CASSPGGLEQFF
clone_size: -; v_call: TRBV7-9; j_call: TRBJ2-3; d_call: -; cdr3_nt: TGTGCCAGCAGTCAAACCCTGGGCGGGAGCACAGATACGCAGTATTTT; cdr3_aa: CASSQTLGGSTDTQYF
clone_size: -; v_call: TRBV28; j_call: TRBJ1-6; d_call: -; cdr3_nt: TGTGCCAGCAACCCCCCGGGACGGAATTCACCCCTCCACTTT; cdr3_aa: CASNPPGRNSPLHF
clone_size: -; v_call: TRBV7-9; j_call: TRBJ2-7; d_call: TRBD1; cdr3_nt: TGTGCCAGCAGCTGGACAGGGGGGGTCTCCTACGAGCAGTACTTC; cdr3_aa: CASSWTGGVSYEQYF
clone_size: -; v_call: TRBV5-1; j_call: TRBJ1-1; d_call: -; cdr3_nt: TGCGCCAGCAGCTTGTTTCGAACTCCCACAGGGAACACTGAAGCTTTCTTT; cdr3_aa: CASSLFRTPTGNTEAFF
clone_size: -; v_call: TRBV6-1; j_call: TRBJ1-6; d_call: -; cdr3_nt: TGTGCCAGCAGTGAAGCCCCACAGAGCTCACCCCTCCACTTT; cdr3_aa: CASSEAPQSSPLHF
clone_size: few; v_call: TRBV20-1; j_call: TRBJ2-1; d_call: -; cdr3_nt: TGCAGTGCTAGAGCAACGCCTGTTGAGCAGTTCTTC; cdr3_aa: CSARATPVEQFF
clone_size: -; v_call: TRBV6-2/TRBV6-3; j_call: TRBJ2-2; d_call: -; cdr3_nt: TGTGCCAGCAGTACCCAAACAGTCACCGGGGAGCTGTTTTTT; cdr3_aa: CASSTQTVTGELFF
clone_size: many; v_call: TRBV7-6; j_call: TRBJ2-5; d_call: -; cdr3_nt: TGTGCCAGCAGCTTAGACCAGGGCCGGGGGGAGACCCAGTACTTC; cdr3_aa: CASSLDQGRGETQYF
clone_size: -; v_call: TRBV5-1; j_call: TRBJ2-5; d_call: TRBD1; cdr3_nt: TGCGCCAGCAGCCCAACGGACAGGGGTGGGGAGACCCAGTACTTC; cdr3_aa: CASSPTDRGGETQYF